This passage covers 20 T cell receptor beta chains from one sample sequenced in a study of CD8+ T cells in alopecia areata. Sequencing used cDNA as its template, made by extracting RNA and reverse transcribing it. Data came from immunoSEQ multiplex PCR; TCRdb stores just in-frame clones and leaves some out. The sample has 110,000 to 150,000 clones, 40% to 55% seen once. The specimen comprised CD4+ T cells sorted from blood, sampled at week 0. These receptors all stem from a human donor with alopecia areata.

V and J are TRBV27 and TRBJ2-7, with a weak D call TRBD2 (6 bases). V gave up 6 bases and J gave up 6 bases, with 21 bases separating them. This CDR3 contains 15 residues. Per germline, CDR1 MNHEY and CDR2 SMNVEV (reference sequence). CDR3 loop: CASRPSGGGAGEQYF. DNA of the CDR3: TGTGCCAGCAGGCCCAGCGGAGGAGGGGCTGGCGAGCAGTACTTC.

The rearrangement links TRBV7-2 to TRBJ2-7, with 8 nucleotides matching TRBD1. Germline assignment: CDR1 SGHTA and CDR2 FQGNSA. Trimming cost V 5 bases and J 3 bases; bases outside gene matches: 9. The CDR3 runs 15 residues. The CDR3 protein is CASSLNSGTGYEQYF. The CDR3 nucleotides read TGTGCCAGCAGCCTAAACTCCGGGACAGGCTACGAGCAGTACTTC.

The rearrangement joins TRBV30 to TRBJ2-7; the D is unclear. V was trimmed by 3 bases and J by 6 bases, leaving 18 bases between them. The CDR3 consists of 14 residues. Germline values: CDR1 GTSNPN, CDR2 SVGIG (reference sequence). The CDR3 spells CAWRLTYSTSEQYF. CDR3 coding DNA: TGTGCCTGGAGGCTGACCTACTCCACTTCCGAGCAGTACTTC.

The chain recombines TRBV4-1 with TRBJ2-7; D is undetermined. This CDR3 has 14 amino acids. CDR1 is MGHRA, CDR2 YSYEKL, per germline. V lost 0 bases to trimming and J lost 6 bases, with 12 bases between them. As DNA, the CDR3 is TGCGCCAGCAGCCAAGAAGTCGAGAGAGGCGAGCAGTACTTC. It yields the protein CASSQEVERGEQYF.

This chain uses TRBV2 with TRBJ1-1; D is undetermined. Germline values: CDR1 SNHLY, CDR2 FYNNEI. The V end was cut by 2 bases, the J end by 10 bases, with 8 bases between. This CDR3 is built from 11 residues. CDR3 sequence reads: CASSENGGAFF. The DNA of the CDR3 is TGTGCCAGCAGTGAAAATGGTGGAGCTTTCTTT.

This clone came up a few times. The chain couples TRBV29-1 to TRBJ1-3; TRBD1 is a possible D gene (6 bases). The V and J ends lost 4 bases and 1 base respectively, with 11 bases between them. Germline V lookup: CDR1 SQVTM, CDR2 ANQGSEA. This CDR3 spans 14 amino acids. CDR3 coding DNA: TGCAGCGTTGCTGAAGGGGGGTCTGGAAACACCATATATTTT. Protein sequence: CSVAEGGSGNTIYF.

The chain links TRBV29-1 to TRBJ2-5; 9 positions match TRBD2. This CDR3 spans 15 amino acids. V dropped 6 bases and J dropped 5; count of bases not matched to a gene: 13. In germline, CDR1 is SQVTM, CDR2 ANQGSEA. The DNA of the CDR3 is TGCAGCGTCCCCCGGGGACTAGCAACAAGGGAGACCCAGTACTTC. Translation: CSVPRGLATRETQYF.

The rearrangement uses TRBV6-5 and TRBJ2-3; 8 bases are a match to TRBD2. The junction had 7 bases not matched to a gene; V was cut back by 2 bases and J by 3 bases. There are 16 residues in the CDR3. Looked up from germline, CDR1 is MNHEY and CDR2 is SVGAGI. CDR3 bases: TGTGCCAGCAGTTACCGGGAAGCGGGAGTGACAGATACGCAGTATTTT. Its translation is CASSYREAGVTDTQYF.

The V gene is TRBV14, the J gene TRBJ2-1; tentatively, D is TRBD1 or TRBD2 (5 bases each). Trimming stripped 2 bases from V and 2 bases from J, with 13 bases between. The CDR3 length is 16 residues. The germline CDR1 and CDR2 sequences are SGHDN and FVKESK. The CDR3 nucleotides read TGTGCCAGCAGCCAACCCCGGGACGCGACCTACAATGAGCAGTTCTTC. Translation gives CASSQPRDATYNEQFF.

J is TRBJ1-1 and V is TRBV7-8; D gene unclear. Trimming took off 0 bases at V and 11 bases at J, with 10 bases between the two ends. Germline CDR1 reads SGHVS; CDR2 reads FQNEAQ. The CDR3 covers 12 residues. The CDR3 DNA reads TGTGCCAGCAGCTTAGCCGGGAATTGGGCTTTCTTT. Amino acids: CASSLAGNWAFF.

The chain couples TRBV29-1 to TRBJ2-5; D call uncertain. The V gene's germline CDR1 is SQVTM and CDR2 ANQGSEA. V was clipped by 3 bases and J by 5 bases, with 13 bases between them. The CDR3 is 13 amino acids. CDR3 region: CSVESQNGETQYF. DNA for the CDR3: TGCAGCGTTGAGTCCCAAAATGGGGAGACCCAGTACTTC.

The CDR3 is CASSVGGTAVNYGYTF. The DNA of the CDR3 is TGTGCCAGCAGCGTTGGGGGGACAGCCGTGAACTATGGCTACACCTTC. The V call is TRBV9, the J call TRBJ1-2; 7 nucleotides match TRBD1. CDR1 is SGDLS and CDR2 is YYNGEE in the germline V gene. With 2 bases clipped from V and 2 bases from J, the junction kept 9 bases outside the gene matches. The CDR3 consists of 16 residues.

This clone was counted only a few times. This chain uses TRBV7-9 with TRBJ2-1; 13 positions match TRBD2. The CDR3 spans 14 residues. CDR1 SEHNR and CDR2 FQNEAQ come from the germline V gene (reference sequence). The V and J ends lost 5 bases and 8 bases, in that order; junction bases with no gene match: 3. CDR3 sequence (DNA): TGTGCCAGCAGCCGACTAGCGGGAGGCCATGAGCAGTTCTTC. This gives the protein CASSRLAGGHEQFF.

This rearrangement joins TRBV6-5 to TRBJ1-2, with D tentatively TRBD1 (5 bases). CDR1 and CDR2 (germline): MNHEY, SVGAGI. The germline V and J ends were trimmed by 10 bases and 5 bases, with 20 bases remaining between them. The CDR3 is 14 amino acids. In DNA, the CDR3 is TGTGCCACAAGAGGGGACGGCAGGGATTATGGCTACACCTTC. Translation: CATRGDGRDYGYTF.

A few counts support this clone. The CDR3 loop reads CAWGGLAGGTYEQYF. The CDR3 DNA reads TGTGCCTGGGGGGGACTAGCGGGAGGAACCTACGAGCAGTACTTC. V and J are TRBV30 and TRBJ2-7; 15 bases are a match to TRBD2. The CDR3 runs 15 residues. After removal of 5 bases from V and 2 bases from J, the junction contained 4 bases not matched to a gene. The germline gives CDR1 GTSNPN, CDR2 SVGIG (reference sequence).

The rearrangement uses TRBV7-2 and TRBJ1-5, with a possible D match to TRBD1 (6 bases). CDR3 length: 15 residues. Deletions cut 4 bases from V and 1 base from J, with 11 bases between. CDR1 and CDR2 from the germline V gene are SGHTA and FQGNSA. The DNA for the CDR3 is TGTGCCAGCAGCTCACAGGGTATCAGCAATCAGCCCCAGCATTTT. Translated, it gives CASSSQGISNQPQHF.

The chain couples TRBV10-3 to TRBJ1-1; D possibly corresponds to TRBD1 (6 bases). Trimming left V 5 bases short and J 1 base short, with 11 bases between. CDR3 size: 14 residues. CDR1 and CDR2 from the germline V gene are ENHRY and SYGVKD. CDR3 amino acids: CAISLGQTNTEAFF. For the CDR3, the DNA is TGTGCCATCAGTTTAGGACAGACGAACACTGAAGCTTTCTTT.

The gene calls are TRBV6-5 and TRBJ1-2; unclear D gene. V was cut by 2 bases and J by 5 bases, with 9 bases left in between. Germline V lookup: CDR1 MNHEY, CDR2 SVGAGI. CDR3 length: 13 residues. This CDR3 is CASSYTPEYGYTF. In DNA form, the CDR3 reads TGTGCCAGCAGTTACACCCCCGAGTATGGCTACACCTTC.

The chain employs TRBV5-6 and TRBJ2-3, with no clear D. V gave up 0 bases and J gave up 4 bases, with 6 bases separating them. The CDR3 is made up of 13 amino acids. In germline, CDR1 is SGHDT, CDR2 YYEEEE. DNA for the CDR3: TGTGCCAGCAGCTTGGGTTTGGCAGATACGCAGTATTTT. It encodes CASSLGLADTQYF.

This clone was picked up a small number of times. This chain links TRBV7-8 with TRBJ2-2, with 10 bases aligning to TRBD1. Losses at the gene ends were 5 bases for V and 3 bases for J; bases not matched to a gene: 18. Looked up from germline, CDR1 is SGHVS and CDR2 is FQNEAQ. This CDR3 has 20 amino acids. The DNA for the CDR3 is TGTGCCAGCAGCCACCTAAGGGACAGGGGAAGGGATCCGGACACCGGGGAGCTGTTTTTT. This encodes CASSHLRDRGRDPDTGELFF.